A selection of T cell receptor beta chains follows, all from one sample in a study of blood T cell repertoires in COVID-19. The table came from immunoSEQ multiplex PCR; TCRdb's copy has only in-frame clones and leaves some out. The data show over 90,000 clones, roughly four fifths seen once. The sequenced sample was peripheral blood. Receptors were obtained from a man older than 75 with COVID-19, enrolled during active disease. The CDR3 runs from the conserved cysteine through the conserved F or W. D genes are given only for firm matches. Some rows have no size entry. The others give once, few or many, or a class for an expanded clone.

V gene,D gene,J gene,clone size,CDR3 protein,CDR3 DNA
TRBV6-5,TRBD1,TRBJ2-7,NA,CASGTGGNYEQYF,TGTGCCAGCGGGACAGGGGGCAACTACGAGCAGTACTTC
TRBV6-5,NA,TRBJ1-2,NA,CASRDTYGYTF,TGTGCCAGCAGGGACACCTATGGCTACACCTTC
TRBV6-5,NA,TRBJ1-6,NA,CATKQGVTNSPLHF,TGTGCCACTAAACAGGGCGTCACTAATTCACCCCTCCACTTT
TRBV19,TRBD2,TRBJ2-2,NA,CASSRSGGNTGELFF,TGTGCCAGTAGTAGAAGCGGGGGGAACACCGGGGAGCTGTTTTTT
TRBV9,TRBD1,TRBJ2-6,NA,CASSFGTASGANVLTF,TGTGCCAGCAGCTTCGGGACAGCCTCTGGGGCCAACGTCCTGACTTTC
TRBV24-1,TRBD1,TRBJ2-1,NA,CATSDSWTGNNEQFF,TGTGCCACCAGTGATTCCTGGACAGGAAACAATGAGCAGTTCTTC
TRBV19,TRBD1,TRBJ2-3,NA,CASSRDRGSDTQYF,TGTGCCAGTAGTAGAGACAGGGGCTCAGATACGCAGTATTTT
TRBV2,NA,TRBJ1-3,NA,CASSVTDGNTIYF,TGTGCCAGCAGTGTGACAGACGGAAACACCATATATTTT
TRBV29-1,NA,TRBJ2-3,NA,CSVGASALPDTQYF,TGCAGCGTTGGGGCTAGCGCCCTTCCAGATACGCAGTATTTT
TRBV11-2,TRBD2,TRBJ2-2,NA,CASSFSGGSTGELFF,TGTGCCAGCAGCTTTAGCGGGGGGTCCACCGGGGAGCTGTTTTTT
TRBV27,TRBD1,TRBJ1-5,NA,CASRPQGRRLRNQPQHF,TGTGCCAGCAGACCACAGGGGAGACGATTACGCAATCAGCCCCAGCATTTT
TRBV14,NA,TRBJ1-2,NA,CASSQVGGYYGYTF,TGTGCCAGCAGCCAAGTCGGGGGTTACTATGGCTACACCTTC
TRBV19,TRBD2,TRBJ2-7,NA,CASSPAGAGVGDEQYF,TGTGCCAGTAGCCCCGCCGGAGCGGGAGTAGGCGACGAGCAGTACTTC
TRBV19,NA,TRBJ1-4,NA,CASSPSAPRGTNEKLFF,TGTGCCAGTAGTCCCTCGGCCCCCCGGGGAACTAATGAAAAACTGTTTTTT
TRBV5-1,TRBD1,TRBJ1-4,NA,CASSLQGAADEKLFF,TGCGCCAGCAGCCTCCAGGGGGCTGCGGATGAAAAACTGTTTTTT
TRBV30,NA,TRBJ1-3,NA,CAWSVGVRYSGNTIYF,TGTGCCTGGAGTGTAGGGGTGCGGTACTCTGGAAACACCATATATTTT
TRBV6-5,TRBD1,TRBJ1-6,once,CASSPGQGYNSPLHF,TGTGCCAGCAGTCCGGGACAGGGGTATAATTCACCCCTCCACTTT
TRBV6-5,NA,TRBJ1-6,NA,CASSYENNSPLHF,TGTGCCAGCAGTTATGAGAATAATTCACCCCTCCACTTT
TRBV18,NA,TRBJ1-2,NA,CASSLGDGERGYTF,TGTGCCAGCTCATTGGGAGACGGGGAGAGAGGCTACACCTTC
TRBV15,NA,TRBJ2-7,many,CATSRGTAGEQYF,TGTGCCACCAGCCGCGGGACAGCAGGCGAGCAGTACTTC
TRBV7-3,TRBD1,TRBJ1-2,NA,CASSLGLQGAGGYTF,TGTGCCAGCAGCTTAGGGTTGCAGGGGGCTGGTGGCTACACCTTC
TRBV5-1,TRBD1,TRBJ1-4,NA,CASSLGQGRRTNEKLFF,TGCGCCAGCAGCTTGGGACAGGGGAGAAGAACTAATGAAAAACTGTTTTTT
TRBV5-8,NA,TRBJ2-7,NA,CASSLYLEQYF,TGTGCCAGCAGCTTGTATCTCGAGCAGTACTTC
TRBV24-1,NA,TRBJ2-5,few,CATSDLGETQYF,TGTGCCACCAGTGATTTGGGAGAAACCCAGTACTTC
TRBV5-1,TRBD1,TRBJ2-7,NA,CASSLGTGREQYF,TGCGCCAGCAGCTTGGGGACAGGTCGAGAGCAGTACTTC
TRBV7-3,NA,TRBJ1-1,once,CASSLNIGTEAFF,TGTGCCAGCAGCTTAAACATTGGCACTGAAGCTTTCTTT
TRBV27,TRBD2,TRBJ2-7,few,CASSISGRAYEQYF,TGTGCCAGCAGTATTAGCGGGAGGGCCTACGAGCAGTACTTC
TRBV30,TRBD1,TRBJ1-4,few,CACTGTGDEKLFF,TGTGCCTGCACCGGGACAGGGGATGAAAAACTGTTTTTT
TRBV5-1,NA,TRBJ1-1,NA,CASSLPVGGTEAFF,TGCGCCAGCAGCTTGCCGGTGGGGGGAACTGAAGCTTTCTTT
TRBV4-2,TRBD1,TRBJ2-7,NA,CASSLDRGSYEQYF,TGTGCCAGCAGCCTCGACAGGGGGTCCTACGAGCAGTACTTC
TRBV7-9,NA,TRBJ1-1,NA,CASSWEVFGTEAFF,TGTGCCAGCAGCTGGGAGGTCTTTGGCACTGAAGCTTTCTTT
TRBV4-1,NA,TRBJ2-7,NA,CANRREDPYEQYF,TGCGCCAACAGGCGGGAAGATCCCTACGAGCAGTACTTC
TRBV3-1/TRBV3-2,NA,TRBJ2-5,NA,CASSQNEIQETQYF,TGTGCCAGCAGCCAAAATGAGATTCAAGAGACCCAGTACTTC
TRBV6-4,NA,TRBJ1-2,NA,CASSDSGGHPWGYTF,TGTGCCAGCAGTGACTCTGGTGGGCACCCCTGGGGCTACACCTTC
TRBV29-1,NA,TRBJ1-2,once,CSVVPEYYGYTF,TGCAGCGTTGTCCCAGAATACTATGGCTACACCTTC
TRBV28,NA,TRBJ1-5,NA,CASSFRGVYVGNQPQHF,TGTGCCAGCAGTTTCAGGGGCGTATATGTGGGCAATCAGCCCCAGCATTTT
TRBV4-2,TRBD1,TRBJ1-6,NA,CASSQAEGASGSPLHF,TGTGCCAGCAGCCAAGCCGAGGGGGCAAGCGGTTCACCCCTCCACTTT
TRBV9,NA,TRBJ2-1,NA,CASSSSTSSISNEQFF,TGTGCCAGCAGTTCATCGACTAGTAGTATTTCCAATGAGCAGTTCTTC
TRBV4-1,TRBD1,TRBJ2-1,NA,CASSQRTLTGLNNEQFF,TGCGCCAGCAGCCAGAGAACTCTGACAGGGCTTAACAATGAGCAGTTCTTC
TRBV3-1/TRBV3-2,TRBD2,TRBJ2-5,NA,CASSQYPGLAGGGTQYF,TGTGCCAGCAGCCAATATCCCGGACTAGCGGGAGGGGGGACCCAGTACTTC
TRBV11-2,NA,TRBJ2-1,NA,CASSLNPAGGSSYNEQFF,TGTGCCAGCAGCCTCAACCCAGCGGGTGGGAGCTCCTACAATGAGCAGTTCTTC
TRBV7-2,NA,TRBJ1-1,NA,CASSLAGASITEAFF,TGTGCCAGCAGCTTAGCGGGGGCGAGTATCACTGAAGCTTTCTTT
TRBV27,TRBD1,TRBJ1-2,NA,CASSPGQNSYGYTF,TGTGCCAGCAGTCCGGGACAGAACTCCTATGGCTACACCTTC
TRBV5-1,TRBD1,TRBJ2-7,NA,CASRQGVEDEQYF,TGCGCCAGCCGTCAGGGGGTGGAGGACGAGCAGTACTTC
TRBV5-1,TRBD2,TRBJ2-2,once,CASSVSGGDTGELFF,TGCGCCAGCAGCGTAAGCGGGGGGGACACCGGGGAGCTGTTTTTT
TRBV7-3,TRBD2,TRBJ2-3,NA,CASSLLGPTSGRGQGTDTQYF,TGTGCCAGCAGCTTACTAGGTCCCACTAGCGGGAGGGGCCAGGGCACAGATACGCAGTATTTT
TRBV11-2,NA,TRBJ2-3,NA,CASQDRRRTDTQYF,TGTGCCAGCCAAGACAGGCGGAGGACAGATACGCAGTATTTT
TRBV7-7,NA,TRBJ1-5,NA,CASSLDRDTIGQPQHF,TGTGCCAGCAGCTTAGACCGGGACACCATAGGACAGCCCCAGCATTTT
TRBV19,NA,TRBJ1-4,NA,CASALVGAEKLFF,TGTGCCAGTGCCCTAGTGGGGGCTGAAAAACTGTTTTTT
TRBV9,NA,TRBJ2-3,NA,CASSVGSGHKSDTQYF,TGTGCCAGCAGCGTAGGATCGGGACATAAATCAGATACGCAGTATTTT
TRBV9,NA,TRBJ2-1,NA,CASSPGGGRHNEQFF,TGTGCCAGCAGCCCCGGGGGTGGGAGACACAATGAGCAGTTCTTC
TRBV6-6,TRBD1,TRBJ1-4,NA,CASIEDREGEKLFF,TGTGCCAGCATTGAGGACAGGGAAGGCGAAAAACTGTTTTTT
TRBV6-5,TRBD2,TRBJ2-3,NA,CASTPPGGSDTQYF,TGTGCCAGCACCCCACCCGGGGGGTCAGATACGCAGTATTTT
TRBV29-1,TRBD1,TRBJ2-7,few,CSVETPGRGLREQYF,TGCAGCGTTGAAACCCCTGGCAGGGGGCTTCGCGAGCAGTACTTC
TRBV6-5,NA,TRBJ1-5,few,CASSRGQNNQPQHF,TGTGCCAGCAGCCGAGGACAGAACAATCAGCCCCAGCATTTT